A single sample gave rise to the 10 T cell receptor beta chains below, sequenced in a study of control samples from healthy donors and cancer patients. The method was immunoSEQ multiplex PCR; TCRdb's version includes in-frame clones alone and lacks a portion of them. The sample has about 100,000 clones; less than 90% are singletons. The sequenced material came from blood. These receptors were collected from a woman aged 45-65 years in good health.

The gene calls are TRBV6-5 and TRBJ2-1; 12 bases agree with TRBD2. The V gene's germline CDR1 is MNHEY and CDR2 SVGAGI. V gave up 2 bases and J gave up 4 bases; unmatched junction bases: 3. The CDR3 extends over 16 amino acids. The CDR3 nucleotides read TGTGCCAGCAGTTACACTAGCGGGGGGACATACAATGAGCAGTTCTTC. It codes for CASSYTSGGTYNEQFF.

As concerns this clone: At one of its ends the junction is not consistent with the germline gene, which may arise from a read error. CDR3 residues: CASSPRDRGPGNTIYF. The CDR3 coding sequence is TGTGCCAGCTCACCCCGGGACAGGGGGCCTGGGAACACCATATATTTT. The chain links TRBV18 to TRBJ1-3; TRBD1 matches at 12 bases. Looked up from germline, CDR1 is KGHSH and CDR2 is LQKENI. This CDR3 is built from 16 residues.

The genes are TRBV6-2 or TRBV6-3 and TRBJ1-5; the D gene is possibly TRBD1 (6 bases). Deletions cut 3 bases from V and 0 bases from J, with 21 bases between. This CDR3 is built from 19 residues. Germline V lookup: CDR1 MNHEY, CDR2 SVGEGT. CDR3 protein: CASSYSPSQRGGSNQPQHF. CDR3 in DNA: TGTGCCAGCAGTTATTCCCCGAGCCAGCGAGGGGGTAGCAATCAGCCCCAGCATTTT.

In DNA form, the CDR3 reads TGTGCCAGCAGCCAGACCCGACAGGCTGATGTATATTTT. Its translation is CASSQTRQADVYF. The chain employs TRBV7-8 and TRBJ1-3; a weak D match, TRBD1 (6 bases). Germline CDR1 reads SGHVS; CDR2 reads FQNEAQ. This CDR3 has 13 amino acids. V was trimmed by 5 bases and J by 14 bases, leaving 19 bases between them.

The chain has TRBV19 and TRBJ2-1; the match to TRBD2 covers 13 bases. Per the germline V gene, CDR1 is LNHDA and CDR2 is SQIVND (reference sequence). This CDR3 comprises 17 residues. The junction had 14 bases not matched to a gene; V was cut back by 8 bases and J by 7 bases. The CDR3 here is CASLKTSGRAVENEQFF. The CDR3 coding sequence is TGTGCCAGTTTGAAAACTAGCGGGAGGGCCGTGGAGAATGAGCAGTTCTTC.

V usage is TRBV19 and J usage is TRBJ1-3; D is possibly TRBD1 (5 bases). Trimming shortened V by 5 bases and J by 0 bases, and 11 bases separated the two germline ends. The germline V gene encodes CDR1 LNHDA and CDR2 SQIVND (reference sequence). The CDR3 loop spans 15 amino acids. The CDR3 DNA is TGTGCCAGTAGTGAACGGGGGTACTCTGGAAACACCATATATTTT. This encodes CASSERGYSGNTIYF.

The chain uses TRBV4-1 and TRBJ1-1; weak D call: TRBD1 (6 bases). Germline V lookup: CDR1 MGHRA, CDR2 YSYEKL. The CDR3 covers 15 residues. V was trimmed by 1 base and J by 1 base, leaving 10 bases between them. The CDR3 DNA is TGCGCCAGCAGCCAAGCCCCGGACAGGAACACTGAAGCTTTCTTT. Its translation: CASSQAPDRNTEAFF.

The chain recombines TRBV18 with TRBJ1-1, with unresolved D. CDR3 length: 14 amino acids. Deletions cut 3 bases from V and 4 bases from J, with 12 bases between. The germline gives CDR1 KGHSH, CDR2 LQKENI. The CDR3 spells CASSPSDVRTEAFF. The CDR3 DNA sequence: TGTGCCAGCTCACCTTCGGACGTACGCACTGAAGCTTTCTTT.

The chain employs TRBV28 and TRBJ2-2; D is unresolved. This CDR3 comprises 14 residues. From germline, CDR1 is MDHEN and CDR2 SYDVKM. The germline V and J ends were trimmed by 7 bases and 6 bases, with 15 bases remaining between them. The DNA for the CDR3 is TGTGCCAGCAATCTGTGGGCCCCGGCCGGGGAGCTGTTTTTT. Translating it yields CASNLWAPAGELFF. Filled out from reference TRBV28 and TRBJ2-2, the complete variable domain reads DVKVTQSSRYLVKRTGEKVFLECVQDMDHENMFWYRQDPGLGLRLIYFSYDVKMKEKGDIPEGYSVSREKKERFSLILESASTNQTSMYLCASNLWAPAGELFFGEGSRLTVL.

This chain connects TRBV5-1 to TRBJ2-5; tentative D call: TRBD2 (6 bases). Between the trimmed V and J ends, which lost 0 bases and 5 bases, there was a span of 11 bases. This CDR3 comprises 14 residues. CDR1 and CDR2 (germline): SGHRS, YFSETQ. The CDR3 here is CASSLGLGQETQYF. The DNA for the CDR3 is TGCGCCAGCAGCTTGGGACTAGGTCAGGAGACCCAGTACTTC.